A selection of T cell receptor beta chains follows, all from one sample in a study of T cells after yellow fever vaccination. MiXCR, applied by TCRdb to the 5' RACE reads, yields one record per CDR3 protein. The sample lists under 300,000 distinct CDR3 sequences; 6% to 7.5% were seen once. The input for sequencing was CD4+ T cells sorted from PBMCs, taken 15 days after the yellow fever booster vaccination. All receptors derive from a man aged 30 to 39 who received the YFV17D yellow fever vaccine. CDR3s include the opening cysteine and the closing phenylalanine or tryptophan. D genes are given only for firm matches. The size of a clone is reported for some rows only, either as once, few or many, or as a class for expanded clones.

j_call: TRBJ1-2
d_call: TRBD1
clone_size: few
v_call: TRBV10-3
cdr3_nt: TGTGCCATAAACACAGGGGGCGCGGAGGGCTACACCTTC
cdr3_aa: CAINTGGAEGYTF

j_call: TRBJ2-1
d_call: TRBD2
clone_size: many
v_call: TRBV15
cdr3_nt: TGTGCCACCAGCAGAGATCGGGGACTAGCGGGATACGAGCAGTTCTTC
cdr3_aa: CATSRDRGLAGYEQFF

j_call: TRBJ2-5
d_call: NA
clone_size: NA
v_call: TRBV2
cdr3_nt: TGTGCCAGCAGAAACTTTGAGACCCGGTACTTC
cdr3_aa: CASRNFETRYF

j_call: TRBJ2-2
d_call: NA
clone_size: few
v_call: TRBV14
cdr3_nt: TGTGCCAGCAACCCTGGGGCCCGATTCGGGACCGGGGAGCTGTTTTTT
cdr3_aa: CASNPGARFGTGELFF

j_call: TRBJ2-7
d_call: NA
clone_size: few
v_call: TRBV6-1
cdr3_nt: TGTGCCAGCAGAACTTCAACGGAGCAGGTCCCCTACGAGCAGTACTTC
cdr3_aa: CASRTSTEQVPYEQYF

j_call: TRBJ2-7
d_call: TRBD1
clone_size: few
v_call: TRBV12-3/TRBV12-4
cdr3_nt: TGTGCCAGCAGATGGGACAGGGGCCACCCGAGCCAGTACTTC
cdr3_aa: CASRWDRGHPSQYF

j_call: TRBJ2-3
d_call: NA
clone_size: NA
v_call: TRBV21-1
cdr3_nt: TGTGCCAGCAGCAAGCCTCAGTTGACCGAGGGTAAGAACAAAGATACGCAGTATTTT
cdr3_aa: CASSKPQLTEGKNKDTQYF

j_call: TRBJ1-1
d_call: NA
clone_size: many
v_call: TRBV12-3/TRBV12-4
cdr3_nt: TGTGCCAGCAGCAGACGGACAGAACAAACTGAAGCTTTCTTT
cdr3_aa: CASSRRTEQTEAFF

j_call: TRBJ2-1
d_call: NA
clone_size: few
v_call: TRBV24-1
cdr3_nt: TGTGCCACCAGTGATTTAACGGGAAGCTCCTACAATGAGCAGTTCTTC
cdr3_aa: CATSDLTGSSYNEQFF

j_call: TRBJ1-2
d_call: NA
clone_size: few
v_call: TRBV6-1
cdr3_nt: TGTGCCAGCAGTGGAAGCGGGTGGCCGGGGTCAGGTGGCTACACCTTC
cdr3_aa: CASSGSGWPGSGGYTF

j_call: TRBJ2-7
d_call: TRBD2
clone_size: few
v_call: TRBV6-1
cdr3_nt: TGTGCCAGCAGTAATAGGTTGACTAGCGGGTTCCACGAGCAGTACTTC
cdr3_aa: CASSNRLTSGFHEQYF

j_call: TRBJ2-7
d_call: TRBD2
clone_size: many
v_call: TRBV6-2/TRBV6-3
cdr3_nt: TGTGCCAGCAGTCAAACTGGGAGGGCAGACTACGAGCAGTACTTC
cdr3_aa: CASSQTGRADYEQYF

j_call: TRBJ1-2
d_call: NA
clone_size: few
v_call: TRBV4-3
cdr3_nt: TGCGCCAGCAGCCAAGATTTGGCGGGTTACAATTATGGCTACACCTTC
cdr3_aa: CASSQDLAGYNYGYTF

j_call: TRBJ2-5
d_call: TRBD2
clone_size: many
v_call: TRBV5-1
cdr3_nt: TGCGCCAGCAGGAAGCGGGAGGTGGAGACCCAGTACTTC
cdr3_aa: CASRKREVETQYF

j_call: TRBJ2-7
d_call: TRBD1
clone_size: few
v_call: TRBV7-2
cdr3_nt: TGTGCCAGCAACAACAGGGGGCTTGCCTACGAGCAGTACTTC
cdr3_aa: CASNNRGLAYEQYF

j_call: TRBJ2-2
d_call: NA
clone_size: few
v_call: TRBV7-2
cdr3_nt: TGTGCCAGCAGCCTCAGTTTCTACACCGGGGAGCTGTTTTTT
cdr3_aa: CASSLSFYTGELFF

j_call: TRBJ1-5
d_call: TRBD1
clone_size: NA
v_call: TRBV3-1
cdr3_nt: TGTGCCAGCAGCCAGAGACAGGGCCCAGGGCCCCAGCATTTT
cdr3_aa: CASSQRQGPGPQHF

j_call: TRBJ2-7
d_call: NA
clone_size: few
v_call: TRBV3-1
cdr3_nt: TGTGCCAGCAGCCATCGACTGGGGGTCTTGTACGAGCAGTACTTC
cdr3_aa: CASSHRLGVLYEQYF

j_call: TRBJ1-2
d_call: NA
clone_size: many
v_call: TRBV5-1
cdr3_nt: TGCGCCAGCAGCTTGGCCAGGGGTGATGGCTACACCTTC
cdr3_aa: CASSLARGDGYTF

j_call: TRBJ2-2
d_call: TRBD1
clone_size: few
v_call: TRBV7-2
cdr3_nt: TGTGCCAGCAGCTTAAAGACAGGGAAGCACGGGGAGCTGTTTTTT
cdr3_aa: CASSLKTGKHGELFF

j_call: TRBJ2-3
d_call: TRBD2
clone_size: NA
v_call: TRBV19
cdr3_nt: TGTGCCAGTTCTAGCGGGAGGATAGATACGCAGTATTTT
cdr3_aa: CASSSGRIDTQYF

j_call: TRBJ2-7
d_call: TRBD2
clone_size: few
v_call: TRBV20-1
cdr3_nt: TGCAGTGCTAGAGACTCTTCAAGCGGGGGGGTCTACGAGCAGTACTTC
cdr3_aa: CSARDSSSGGVYEQYF

j_call: TRBJ1-1
d_call: NA
clone_size: few
v_call: TRBV30
cdr3_nt: TGTGCCTGGAGTGTCACAATTTTCGGCACTGAAGCTTTCTTT
cdr3_aa: CAWSVTIFGTEAFF

j_call: TRBJ1-5
d_call: TRBD1
clone_size: NA
v_call: TRBV6-5
cdr3_nt: TGTGCCAGCAGTTACATAGGACAGGGTGGGGGTCAGCCCCAGCATTTT
cdr3_aa: CASSYIGQGGGQPQHF

j_call: TRBJ2-1
d_call: NA
clone_size: many
v_call: TRBV19
cdr3_nt: TGTGCCAGTACCACGTTCCTTGGGTTCAATGAGCAGTTCTTC
cdr3_aa: CASTTFLGFNEQFF

j_call: TRBJ1-5
d_call: NA
clone_size: many
v_call: TRBV20-1
cdr3_nt: TGCAGTGCAGTCGGGACGGTTGATCAGCCCCAGCATTTT
cdr3_aa: CSAVGTVDQPQHF

j_call: TRBJ2-6
d_call: NA
clone_size: NA
v_call: TRBV7-2
cdr3_nt: TGTGCCAGCAGCTTGCTTTCTGCTGGGGCCAACGTCCTGACTTTC
cdr3_aa: CASSLLSAGANVLTF

j_call: TRBJ1-3
d_call: NA
clone_size: many
v_call: TRBV20-1
cdr3_nt: TGCAGTTACGGCTCTGGAAACACCATATATTTT
cdr3_aa: CSYGSGNTIYF

j_call: TRBJ2-5
d_call: NA
clone_size: few
v_call: TRBV6-4
cdr3_nt: TGTCCAATAATATCGGGAGCGCAAGAGACCCAGTACTTC
cdr3_aa: CPIISGAQETQYF

j_call: TRBJ2-1
d_call: TRBD2
clone_size: few
v_call: TRBV20-1
cdr3_nt: TGCAGTGCTAATGTGCCTAGCGGGAAGGGCGGTGAGCAGTTCTTC
cdr3_aa: CSANVPSGKGGEQFF

j_call: TRBJ2-1
d_call: TRBD2
clone_size: NA
v_call: TRBV24-1
cdr3_nt: TGTGCCACCAGTGATTCGGGACTAGCGGGCCCAGGGGAGCAGTTCTTC
cdr3_aa: CATSDSGLAGPGEQFF

j_call: TRBJ1-5
d_call: NA
clone_size: NA
v_call: TRBV24-1
cdr3_nt: TGTGCCACCAGTAACAGCAATCAGCCCCAGCATTTT
cdr3_aa: CATSNSNQPQHF

j_call: TRBJ2-1
d_call: TRBD2
clone_size: NA
v_call: TRBV7-2
cdr3_nt: TGTGCCAGCAGCCCCGATAGCGGGGGCTCCTACAATGAGCAGTTCTTC
cdr3_aa: CASSPDSGGSYNEQFF

j_call: TRBJ2-1
d_call: NA
clone_size: few
v_call: TRBV7-3
cdr3_nt: TGTGCCAGCAGCCCTGATACTTACAATGAGCAGTTCTTC
cdr3_aa: CASSPDTYNEQFF

j_call: TRBJ2-1
d_call: NA
clone_size: few
v_call: TRBV7-8
cdr3_nt: TGTGCCAGCAGCTTAGTTAGGGGCTATGAGCAGTTCTTC
cdr3_aa: CASSLVRGYEQFF

j_call: TRBJ1-4
d_call: TRBD1
clone_size: few
v_call: TRBV18
cdr3_nt: TGTGCCAGCTCACCATGGTCCCCGGGACAGGGGGCGCCGGGTGAAAAACTGTTTTTT
cdr3_aa: CASSPWSPGQGAPGEKLFF

j_call: TRBJ2-1
d_call: TRBD2
clone_size: NA
v_call: TRBV20-1
cdr3_nt: TGCAGTGCTAGAGTTAGCGGGAGGATCAATGAGCAGTTCTTC
cdr3_aa: CSARVSGRINEQFF

j_call: TRBJ1-2
d_call: NA
clone_size: NA
v_call: TRBV25-1
cdr3_nt: TGTGCCAGCAGTGAATACCCGGGAGGCTACACCTTC
cdr3_aa: CASSEYPGGYTF

j_call: TRBJ2-1
d_call: TRBD2
clone_size: NA
v_call: TRBV14
cdr3_nt: TGTGCCAGCAGCCAAGACAGGACTAGCGTGGATGAGCAGTTCTTC
cdr3_aa: CASSQDRTSVDEQFF

j_call: TRBJ1-2
d_call: TRBD1
clone_size: many
v_call: TRBV18
cdr3_nt: TGTGCCAGCTCACCGGACAGGGGCTATGGCTACACCTTC
cdr3_aa: CASSPDRGYGYTF

j_call: TRBJ1-5
d_call: NA
clone_size: NA
v_call: TRBV20-1
cdr3_nt: TGCAGTGCTAGACAGGGTAGCAATCAGCCCCAGCATTTT
cdr3_aa: CSARQGSNQPQHF

j_call: TRBJ1-3
d_call: NA
clone_size: few
v_call: TRBV10-3
cdr3_nt: TGTGCCATCAGTGAACTCGGGACCTCTGGAAACACCATATATTTT
cdr3_aa: CAISELGTSGNTIYF

j_call: TRBJ2-7
d_call: NA
clone_size: many
v_call: TRBV5-4
cdr3_nt: TGTGCCAGCAGCCCCGGGCGGGTACCCTACGAGCAGTACTTC
cdr3_aa: CASSPGRVPYEQYF

j_call: TRBJ2-2
d_call: TRBD2
clone_size: NA
v_call: TRBV6-1
cdr3_nt: TGTGCCAGCAGTGTAACTTTAGCGGGTGCGAACACCGGGGAGCTGTTTTTT
cdr3_aa: CASSVTLAGANTGELFF

j_call: TRBJ2-1
d_call: TRBD2
clone_size: few
v_call: TRBV29-1
cdr3_nt: TGCAGCGTTGAGGGGCGGGAGGGCCTGTATGATGAGCAGTTCTTC
cdr3_aa: CSVEGREGLYDEQFF

j_call: TRBJ2-7
d_call: TRBD2
clone_size: many
v_call: TRBV5-1
cdr3_nt: TGCGCCAGCAGCACCCAGCGGGGCTCCTACGAGCAGTACTTC
cdr3_aa: CASSTQRGSYEQYF

j_call: TRBJ2-3
d_call: NA
clone_size: many
v_call: TRBV14
cdr3_nt: TGTGCCAGCAGCCAAGGATCCAGGTCCGTTACGCAGTATTTT
cdr3_aa: CASSQGSRSVTQYF

j_call: TRBJ2-2
d_call: TRBD2
clone_size: NA
v_call: TRBV5-5
cdr3_nt: TGTGCCAGCAGCTCGGGACTAGCGGGGGGGACCGGGGAGCTGTTTTTT
cdr3_aa: CASSSGLAGGTGELFF

j_call: TRBJ1-1
d_call: NA
clone_size: NA
v_call: TRBV7-6
cdr3_nt: TGTGCCAGCAGCTTAGGGAATCGGAACACTGAAGCTTTCTTT
cdr3_aa: CASSLGNRNTEAFF

j_call: TRBJ2-1
d_call: NA
clone_size: few
v_call: TRBV7-6
cdr3_nt: TGTGCCAGCAGCTTATCGCCGGGCGGGTACACTGAGCAGTTCTTC
cdr3_aa: CASSLSPGGYTEQFF

j_call: TRBJ1-3
d_call: NA
clone_size: few
v_call: TRBV18
cdr3_nt: TGTGCCAGCTCATCACAGGGTACTGGAAACACCATATATTTT
cdr3_aa: CASSSQGTGNTIYF

j_call: TRBJ2-1
d_call: NA
clone_size: many
v_call: TRBV20-1
cdr3_nt: TGCAGTGCTAGAGATCCCCGGAAGAGCTCCTACAATGAGCAGTTCTTC
cdr3_aa: CSARDPRKSSYNEQFF

j_call: TRBJ2-5
d_call: NA
clone_size: NA
v_call: TRBV12-3/TRBV12-4
cdr3_nt: TGTGCCAGCAGTTTTGCGAGGGGGAGGGCCGGAGAGACCCAGTACTTC
cdr3_aa: CASSFARGRAGETQYF

j_call: TRBJ2-7
d_call: TRBD2
clone_size: NA
v_call: TRBV29-1
cdr3_nt: TGCAGCGTTGCACCGGGACTAGCGGACTACGAGCAGTACTTC
cdr3_aa: CSVAPGLADYEQYF

j_call: TRBJ1-5
d_call: TRBD1
clone_size: many
v_call: TRBV2
cdr3_nt: TGTGCCAGCAACCTGGACAGGGGCAATCAGCCCCAGCATTTT
cdr3_aa: CASNLDRGNQPQHF

j_call: TRBJ2-4
d_call: TRBD1
clone_size: NA
v_call: TRBV19
cdr3_nt: TGTGCCAGTAGTATTGGACAGGTACCCCGGGACATTCAGTACTTC
cdr3_aa: CASSIGQVPRDIQYF

j_call: TRBJ2-2
d_call: NA
clone_size: NA
v_call: TRBV29-1
cdr3_nt: TGCAGCGTTGATAAAGGCAACACCGGGGAGCTGTTTTTT
cdr3_aa: CSVDKGNTGELFF